Listed below are T cell receptor beta chains from one sample, sequenced in a study of identical twins. TCRdb re-called the 5' RACE reads through MiXCR, storing one row per CDR3 protein. The sample lists 500,000 or so distinct CDR3 sequences, roughly an eighth occurring once. The sample was also linked to a second study, of yellow fever vaccine responses in identical twins.

The sample was CD4+ T cells sorted from blood. These receptors all stem from a woman younger than 35 in good health. Each CDR3 is given with its conserved first and last residue. The D gene is left open where the match is weak. Clone sizes are given selectively: once, few, many, or a class where the clone is expanded.

size	J	V	D	CDR3	DNA
few	TRBJ2-3	TRBV11-1	TRBD2	CASSPRGAGDSNTDTQYF	TGTGCCAGCAGCCCGCGGGGGGCAGGAGACTCGAACACAGATACGCAGTATTTT
-	TRBJ1-2	TRBV6-1	-	CASRNEGGARGYTF	TGTGCCAGCCGCAACGAGGGGGGGGCTCGAGGCTACACCTTC
few	TRBJ2-6	TRBV5-1	TRBD2	CASSLTSGPSGANVLTF	TGCGCCAGCAGCTTGACTAGCGGGCCGTCTGGGGCCAACGTCCTGACTTTC
few	TRBJ2-2	TRBV20-1	TRBD1	CSAGQGADTGELFF	TGCAGTGCCGGACAGGGGGCGGACACCGGGGAGCTGTTTTTT
few	TRBJ1-3	TRBV24-1	-	CATSDLGNTIYF	TGTGCCACCAGCGATCTTGGAAACACCATATATTTT
once	TRBJ2-5	TRBV7-2	-	CASSSNTETKYF	TGTGCCAGCAGCTCCAACACAGAGACCAAGTACTTC
few	TRBJ1-5	TRBV27	-	CASGRQYSNQPQHF	TGTGCCAGCGGCAGACAGTATAGCAATCAGCCCCAGCATTTT
-	TRBJ2-1	TRBV6-2/TRBV6-3	-	CASRSRVDEQFF	TGTGCCAGCAGATCCAGGGTCGATGAGCAGTTCTTC
-	TRBJ2-7	TRBV27	-	CASSLYSLEGYEQYF	TGTGCCAGCAGTTTATATTCCCTAGAGGGCTACGAGCAGTACTTC
-	TRBJ1-5	TRBV7-2	-	CASSPLGAAQPQHF	TGTGCCAGCAGCCCTCTAGGAGCAGCGCAGCCCCAGCATTTT
few	TRBJ2-1	TRBV20-1	TRBD2	CSARGGPRVDEQFF	TGCAGTGCTAGGGGAGGGCCGAGGGTAGATGAGCAGTTCTTC
few	TRBJ2-5	TRBV29-1	TRBD2	CSVAASGRGETQYF	TGCAGCGTTGCGGCTAGCGGGAGGGGAGAGACCCAGTACTTC
few	TRBJ2-3	TRBV6-1	-	CASRPGQGGKYDTQYF	TGTGCCAGCAGACCCGGACAGGGAGGGAAGTATGATACGCAGTATTTT
few	TRBJ1-6	TRBV6-1	-	CASLPSGTNYNSPLHF	TGTGCCAGCCTACCCTCCGGGACAAATTATAATTCACCCCTCCACTTT
few	TRBJ1-2	TRBV7-8	TRBD1	CASSPGTGGIYGYTF	TGTGCCAGCAGCCCCGGGACAGGGGGGATCTATGGCTACACCTTC
-	TRBJ2-2	TRBV11-2	TRBD2	CASSLLAGGFSNTGELFF	TGTGCCAGCAGCTTACTAGCGGGGGGTTTCTCGAACACCGGGGAGCTGTTTTTT
few	TRBJ2-1	TRBV11-2	TRBD2	CASAGGQYNEQFF	TGTGCCAGCGCGGGGGGACAATACAATGAGCAGTTCTTC
-	TRBJ2-7	TRBV10-3	-	CAINRDGSYEQYF	TGTGCCATCAACAGGGACGGCTCCTACGAGCAGTACTTC
-	TRBJ1-4	TRBV7-9	-	CASSGEEKLFF	TGTGCCAGCTCGGGGGAGGAAAAACTGTTTTTT
few	TRBJ2-3	TRBV5-6	TRBD1	CASSLGQGAQDTQYF	TGTGCCAGCAGCTTGGGGCAGGGGGCTCAAGATACGCAGTATTTT
few	TRBJ2-5	TRBV9	-	CASSPEGGVPWETQYF	TGTGCCAGCAGCCCCGAGGGGGGGGTCCCGTGGGAGACCCAGTACTTC
-	TRBJ1-1	TRBV29-1	-	CSARRGAGTEAFF	TGCAGCGCCCGACGGGGGGCGGGCACTGAAGCTTTCTTT
-	TRBJ2-5	TRBV5-4	-	CASSLDGSGYQETQYF	TGTGCCAGCAGCTTGGACGGGAGTGGGTACCAAGAGACCCAGTACTTC
many	TRBJ2-2	TRBV12-3/TRBV12-4	-	CASPPDGDTGELFF	TGTGCCAGCCCCCCGGACGGAGACACCGGGGAGCTGTTTTTT
-	TRBJ2-5	TRBV28	-	CASSSVAETQYF	TGTGCCAGCAGTTCCGTGGCGGAGACCCAGTACTTC
few	TRBJ2-3	TRBV7-6	TRBD2	CASSAPAGGPTQYF	TGTGCCAGCAGCGCCCCGGCGGGAGGACCTACGCAGTATTTT
-	TRBJ1-5	TRBV20-1	-	CSARGDKGVINQPQHF	TGCAGTGCTAGGGGGGACAAGGGGGTGATCAATCAGCCCCAGCATTTT
few	TRBJ1-1	TRBV3-1	-	CASSRNGGFANTEAFF	TGTGCCAGCAGCCGTAACGGGGGGTTCGCGAACACTGAAGCTTTCTTT
-	TRBJ1-5	TRBV6-2/TRBV6-3	-	CASSYRDSNQPQHF	TGTGCCAGCAGTTATCGAGATAGCAATCAGCCCCAGCATTTT
-	TRBJ2-7	TRBV20-1	-	CSARETAVPEKQYF	TGCAGTGCTAGAGAGACAGCGGTTCCGGAAAAACAGTACTTC
few	TRBJ2-3	TRBV7-3	TRBD2	CASSPRGGGMDTQYF	TGTGCCAGCAGCCCTCGCGGGGGGGGCATGGATACGCAGTATTTT
few	TRBJ2-7	TRBV6-5	-	CASSSRTRSYEQYF	TGTGCCAGCAGTTCCCGGACACGTTCCTACGAGCAGTACTTC
few	TRBJ2-1	TRBV7-2	-	CASSQSWDEQFF	TGTGCCAGCAGCCAGTCCTGGGATGAGCAGTTCTTC
few	TRBJ2-3	TRBV28	TRBD2	CASSPGLAGGPRQDTQYF	TGTGCCAGCAGCCCGGGACTAGCGGGGGGGCCCCGGCAAGATACGCAGTATTTT
few	TRBJ2-5	TRBV5-1	-	CASSLEQQKTQYF	TGCGCCAGCAGCTTGGAGCAGCAAAAGACCCAGTACTTC
few	TRBJ2-3	TRBV5-1	TRBD2	CASGLRLAGGTDTQYF	TGCGCCAGCGGACTTCGACTAGCGGGAGGCACAGATACGCAGTATTTT
few	TRBJ2-7	TRBV6-5	TRBD2	CASSYERGGLYEQYF	TGTGCCAGCAGTTACGAGCGGGGGGGTCTGTACGAGCAGTACTTC
-	TRBJ2-7	TRBV28	-	CASLRGGLIYEQYF	TGTGCCAGCCTCAGGGGGGGGCTAATCTACGAGCAGTACTTC
-	TRBJ2-1	TRBV12-3/TRBV12-4	TRBD2	CASSRSGGADEQFF	TGTGCCAGCAGCCGGAGCGGGGGGGCCGATGAGCAGTTCTTC
-	TRBJ1-2	TRBV10-3	-	CAISEFQDGYTF	TGTGCCATCAGTGAGTTCCAGGATGGCTACACCTTC
-	TRBJ2-7	TRBV20-1	TRBD2	CSAKSGTSSSEQYF	TGCAGTGCAAAATCCGGGACTAGTTCGTCCGAGCAGTACTTC
-	TRBJ2-3	TRBV3-1	TRBD2	CASSLRTRGLPDTQYF	TGTGCCAGCAGCCTTCGGACTAGAGGGTTGCCAGATACGCAGTATTTT